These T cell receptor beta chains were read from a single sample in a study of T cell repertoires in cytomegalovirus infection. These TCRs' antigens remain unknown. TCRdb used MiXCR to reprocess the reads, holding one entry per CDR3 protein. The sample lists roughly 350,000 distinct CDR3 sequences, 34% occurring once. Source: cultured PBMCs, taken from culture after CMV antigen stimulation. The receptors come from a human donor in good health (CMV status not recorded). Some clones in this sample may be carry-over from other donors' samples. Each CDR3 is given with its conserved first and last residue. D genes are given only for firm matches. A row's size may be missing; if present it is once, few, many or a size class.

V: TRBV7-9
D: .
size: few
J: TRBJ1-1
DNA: TGTGCCAGCAGCCACATGCAGGAGAACACTGAAGCTTTCTTT
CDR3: CASSHMQENTEAFF

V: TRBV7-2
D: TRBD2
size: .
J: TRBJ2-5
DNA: TGTGCCAGCAGCCGGCGGACTAGCGGGGGGGCAGAGACCCAGTACTTC
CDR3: CASSRRTSGGAETQYF

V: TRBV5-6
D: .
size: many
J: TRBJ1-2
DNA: TGTGCCAGCAGCTTACCAGGGACGGACTATGGCTACACCTTC
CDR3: CASSLPGTDYGYTF

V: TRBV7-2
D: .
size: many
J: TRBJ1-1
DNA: TGTGCCAGCAGCCCGTTAGTTAGTACCAACACTGAAGCTTTCTTT
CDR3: CASSPLVSTNTEAFF

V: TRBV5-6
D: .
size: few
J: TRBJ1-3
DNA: TGTGCCAGCAGCTTGACGGGGCCTGGAAACACCATATATTTT
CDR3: CASSLTGPGNTIYF

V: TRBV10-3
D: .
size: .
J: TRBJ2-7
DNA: TGTGCCATCAGGCGGGAAGGGGACGAGCAGTACTTC
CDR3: CAIRREGDEQYF

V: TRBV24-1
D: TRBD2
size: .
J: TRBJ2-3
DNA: TGTGCCACCAGTTTTGCGGGAGCAGATACGCAGTATTTT
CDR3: CATSFAGADTQYF

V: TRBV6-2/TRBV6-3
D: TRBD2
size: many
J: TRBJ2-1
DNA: TGTGCCAGCAGTAAACGACTAGCGGGAGTACTCGTCCCCAATGAGCAGTTCTTC
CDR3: CASSKRLAGVLVPNEQFF

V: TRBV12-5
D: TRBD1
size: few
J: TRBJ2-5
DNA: TGTGCTAGTGAGGAGACAGGGGTAGAGACCCAGTACTTC
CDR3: CASEETGVETQYF

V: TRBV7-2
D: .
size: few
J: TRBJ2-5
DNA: TGTGCCAGCAGCCTCCTAGGCCAGGCGAGGGGGGAGACCCAGTACTTC
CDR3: CASSLLGQARGETQYF

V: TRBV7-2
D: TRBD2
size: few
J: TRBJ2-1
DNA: TGTGCCAGCAGCTTCCCCTTAGCGGGAGGGGCGGACAATGAGCAGTTCTTC
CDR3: CASSFPLAGGADNEQFF

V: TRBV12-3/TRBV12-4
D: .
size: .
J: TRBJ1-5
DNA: TGTGCCAGCAGTTCTTTCATCGGAGGCAATCAGCCCCAGCATTTT
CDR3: CASSSFIGGNQPQHF

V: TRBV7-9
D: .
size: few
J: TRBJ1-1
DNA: TGTGCCAGCAGCTTAGCGGGAGGGGAAGCTTTCTTT
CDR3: CASSLAGGEAFF

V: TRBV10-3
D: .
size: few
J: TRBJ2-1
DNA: TGTGCCATCAGTGAAGATCGGGGGACCAATGAGCAGTTCTTC
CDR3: CAISEDRGTNEQFF

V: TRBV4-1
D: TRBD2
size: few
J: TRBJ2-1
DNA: TGCGCCAGCAGCCAAGATTGGGCGGGGGGGCTCAACAATGAGCAGTTCTTC
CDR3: CASSQDWAGGLNNEQFF

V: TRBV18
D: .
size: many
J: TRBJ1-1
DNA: TGTGCCAGCAGCCAGACAGAGAACACTGAAGCTTTCTTT
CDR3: CASSQTENTEAFF

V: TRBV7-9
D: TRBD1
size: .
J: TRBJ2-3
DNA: TGTGCCAGCAGCTTAGGCGAGGGGACAGGAAACACAATTAGGGACACAGATACGCAGTATTTT
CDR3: CASSLGEGTGNTIRDTDTQYF

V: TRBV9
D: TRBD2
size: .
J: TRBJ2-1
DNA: TGTGCCAGCAGCGTTAGCGGGAGTGTAGTCAATGAGCAGTTCTTC
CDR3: CASSVSGSVVNEQFF

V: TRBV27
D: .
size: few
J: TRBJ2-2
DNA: TGTGCCAGCAGGGGGGTGGGGACCGGGGAGCTGTTTTTT
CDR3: CASRGVGTGELFF